This T cell receptor (beta chain) was captured in a study of beta chain features in type 1 diabetes. Expressed TCRB transcripts were sequenced because the entire RNA isolate underwent reverse transcription. Repertoires were generated with immunoSEQ multiplex PCR, while TCRdb's copy carries only in-frame clones and drops some. Of fewer than 900,000 clones in the sample, 15% to 20% were seen once. Specimen: naive CD4+ T cells from blood. The clonotype originates from a woman aged 18 to 35 in good health.

The CDR3 is CASTTDTQYF. In DNA form, the CDR3 reads TGTGCCAGCACCACAGATACGCAGTATTTT. This chain uses TRBV21-1 with TRBJ2-3. TRBV21-1 is deemed a pseudogene. The CDR3 length is 10 residues.